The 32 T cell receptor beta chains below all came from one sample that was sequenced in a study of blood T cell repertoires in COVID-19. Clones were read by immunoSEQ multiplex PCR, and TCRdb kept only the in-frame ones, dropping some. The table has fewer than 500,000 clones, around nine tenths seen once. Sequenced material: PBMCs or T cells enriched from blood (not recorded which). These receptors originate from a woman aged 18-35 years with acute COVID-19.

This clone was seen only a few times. CDR3 nucleotide sequence: TGTGCCAGCAGCTTTAGGCGGGAGGGATTCGATGAGCAGTTCTTC. It is translated as CASSFRREGFDEQFF. V and J are TRBV7-9 and TRBJ2-1; TRBD2 agrees at 9 bases. Germline CDR1 SEHNR, CDR2 FQNEAQ (reference sequence). Germline trimming cut 3 bases from V and 8 bases from J; bases unmatched to any gene: 8. This CDR3 spans 15 amino acids.

CDR3 nucleotide sequence: TGCAGCATGTCGACAGCCTATGGCTACACCTTC. Protein sequence: CSMSTAYGYTF. This chain connects TRBV29-1 to TRBJ1-2; D is possibly TRBD1 (5 bases). The V and J ends lost 8 bases and 4 bases respectively, with 11 bases between them. Germline assignment: CDR1 SQVTM and CDR2 ANQGSEA. The CDR3 has 11 residues.

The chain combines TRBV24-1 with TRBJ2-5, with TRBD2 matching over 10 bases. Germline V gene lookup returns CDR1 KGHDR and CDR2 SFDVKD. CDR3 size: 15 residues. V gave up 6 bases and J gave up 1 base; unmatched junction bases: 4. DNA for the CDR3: TGTGCCACCAGTCGGACTAGCGGACCCCAAGAGACCCAGTACTTC. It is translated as CATSRTSGPQETQYF.

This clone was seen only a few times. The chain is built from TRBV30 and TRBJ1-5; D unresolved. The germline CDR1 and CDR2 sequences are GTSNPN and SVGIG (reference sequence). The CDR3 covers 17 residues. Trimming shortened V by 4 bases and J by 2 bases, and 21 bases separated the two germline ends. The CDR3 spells CAWISTAFGGRNQPQHF. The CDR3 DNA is TGTGCCTGGATCTCCACAGCCTTTGGTGGTCGCAATCAGCCCCAGCATTTT.

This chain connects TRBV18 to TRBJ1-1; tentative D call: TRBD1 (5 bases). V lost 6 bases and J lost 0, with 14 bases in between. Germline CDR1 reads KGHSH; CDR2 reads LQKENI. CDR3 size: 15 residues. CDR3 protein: CASSPTESVNTEAFF. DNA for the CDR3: TGTGCCAGCTCGCCGACAGAGTCTGTGAACACTGAAGCTTTCTTT.

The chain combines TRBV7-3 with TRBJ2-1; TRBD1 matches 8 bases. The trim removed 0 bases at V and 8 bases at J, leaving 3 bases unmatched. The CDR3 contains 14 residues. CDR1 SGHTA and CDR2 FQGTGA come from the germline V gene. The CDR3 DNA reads TGTGCCAGCAGCTTAACTGGACAGGGCCATGAGCAGTTCTTC. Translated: CASSLTGQGHEQFF.

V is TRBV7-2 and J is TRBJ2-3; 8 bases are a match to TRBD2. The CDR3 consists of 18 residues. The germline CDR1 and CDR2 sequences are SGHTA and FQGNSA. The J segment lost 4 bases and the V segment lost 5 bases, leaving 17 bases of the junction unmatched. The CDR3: CASSVSGTSVGPSDTQYF. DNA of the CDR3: TGTGCCAGCAGCGTATCCGGGACTAGTGTCGGCCCTTCAGATACGCAGTATTTT.

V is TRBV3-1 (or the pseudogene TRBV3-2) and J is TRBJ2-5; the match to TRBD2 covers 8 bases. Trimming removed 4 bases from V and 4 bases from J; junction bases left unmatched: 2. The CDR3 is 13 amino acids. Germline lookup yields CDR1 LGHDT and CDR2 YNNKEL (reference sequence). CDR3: CASSPGLGETQYF. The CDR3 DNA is TGTGCCAGCAGCCCGGGACTAGGAGAGACCCAGTACTTC.

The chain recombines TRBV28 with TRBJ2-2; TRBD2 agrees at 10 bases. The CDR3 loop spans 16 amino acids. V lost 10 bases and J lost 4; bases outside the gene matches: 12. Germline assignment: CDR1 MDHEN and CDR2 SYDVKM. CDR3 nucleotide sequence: TGTGCCACCATGGGCCTAGCGGGAGTTGGCACCGGGGAGCTGTTTTTT. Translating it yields CATMGLAGVGTGELFF.

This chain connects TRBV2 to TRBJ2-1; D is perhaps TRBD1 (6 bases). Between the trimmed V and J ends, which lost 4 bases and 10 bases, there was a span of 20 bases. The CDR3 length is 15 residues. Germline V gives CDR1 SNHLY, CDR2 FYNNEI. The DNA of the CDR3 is TGTGCCAGCAGTGTATTAACAGGGCGGTTTGGGGAGCAGTTCTTC. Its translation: CASSVLTGRFGEQFF.

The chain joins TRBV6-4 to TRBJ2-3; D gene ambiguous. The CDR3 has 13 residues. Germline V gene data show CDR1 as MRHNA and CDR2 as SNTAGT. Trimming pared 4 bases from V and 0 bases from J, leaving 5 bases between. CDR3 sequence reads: CASSVGSTDTQYF. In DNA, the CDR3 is TGTGCCAGCAGTGTTGGCAGCACAGATACGCAGTATTTT.

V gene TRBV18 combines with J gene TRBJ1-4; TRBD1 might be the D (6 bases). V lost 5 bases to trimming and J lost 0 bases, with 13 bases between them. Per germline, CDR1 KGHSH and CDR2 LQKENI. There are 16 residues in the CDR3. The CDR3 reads CASSNRDIATNEKLFF. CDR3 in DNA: TGTGCCAGCTCAAATCGGGACATTGCAACTAATGAAAAACTGTTTTTT.

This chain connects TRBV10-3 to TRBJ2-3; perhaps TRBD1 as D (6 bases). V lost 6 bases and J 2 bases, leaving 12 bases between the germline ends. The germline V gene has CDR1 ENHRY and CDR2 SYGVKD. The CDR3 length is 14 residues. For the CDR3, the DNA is TGTGCCATCAGAGGACAGTGGAACACAGATACGCAGTATTTT. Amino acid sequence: CAIRGQWNTDTQYF.

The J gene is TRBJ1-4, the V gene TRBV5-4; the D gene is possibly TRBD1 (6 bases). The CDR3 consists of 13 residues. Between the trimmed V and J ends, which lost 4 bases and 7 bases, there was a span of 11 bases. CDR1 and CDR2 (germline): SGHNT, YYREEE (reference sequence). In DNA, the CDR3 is TGTGCCAGCAGCCGAGGACAGTTTGAAAAACTGTTTTTT. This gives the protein CASSRGQFEKLFF.

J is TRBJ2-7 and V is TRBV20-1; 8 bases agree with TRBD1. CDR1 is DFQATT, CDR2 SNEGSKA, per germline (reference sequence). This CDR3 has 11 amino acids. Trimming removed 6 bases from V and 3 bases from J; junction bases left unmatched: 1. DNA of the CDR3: TGCAGTGCCACAGGGGGCTACGAGCAGTACTTC. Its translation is CSATGGYEQYF.

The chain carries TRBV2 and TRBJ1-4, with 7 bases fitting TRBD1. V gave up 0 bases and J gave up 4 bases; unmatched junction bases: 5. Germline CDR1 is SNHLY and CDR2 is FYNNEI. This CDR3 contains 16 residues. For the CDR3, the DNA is TGTGCCAGCAGTGAAGCGACGGGGACAGTTAATGAAAAACTGTTTTTT. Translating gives CASSEATGTVNEKLFF.

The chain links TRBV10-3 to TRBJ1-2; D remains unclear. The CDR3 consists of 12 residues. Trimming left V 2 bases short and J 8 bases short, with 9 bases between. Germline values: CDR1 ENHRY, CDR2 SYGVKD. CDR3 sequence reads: CAISELTTGYTF. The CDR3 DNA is TGTGCCATCAGTGAGCTTACTACCGGCTACACCTTC.

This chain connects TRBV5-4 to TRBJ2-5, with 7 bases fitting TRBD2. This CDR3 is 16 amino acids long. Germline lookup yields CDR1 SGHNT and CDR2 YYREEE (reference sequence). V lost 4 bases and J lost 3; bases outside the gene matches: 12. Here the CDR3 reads CASSGGTTWGEETQYF. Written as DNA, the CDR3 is TGTGCCAGCAGCGGAGGGACTACCTGGGGGGAAGAGACCCAGTACTTC.

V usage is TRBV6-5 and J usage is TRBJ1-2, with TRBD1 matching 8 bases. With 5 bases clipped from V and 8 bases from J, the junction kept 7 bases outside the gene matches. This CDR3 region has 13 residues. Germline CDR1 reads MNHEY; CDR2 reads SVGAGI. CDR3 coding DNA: TGTGCCAGCAGTAACAGGGGGGGGACGGGCTACACCTTC. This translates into CASSNRGGTGYTF.

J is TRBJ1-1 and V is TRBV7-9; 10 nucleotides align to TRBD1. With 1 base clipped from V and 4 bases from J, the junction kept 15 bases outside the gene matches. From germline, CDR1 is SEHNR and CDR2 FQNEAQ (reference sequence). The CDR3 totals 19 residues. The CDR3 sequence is CASSLVYSTGTGAITEAFF. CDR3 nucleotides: TGTGCCAGCAGCTTAGTCTACTCAACCGGGACAGGGGCTATCACTGAAGCTTTCTTT.

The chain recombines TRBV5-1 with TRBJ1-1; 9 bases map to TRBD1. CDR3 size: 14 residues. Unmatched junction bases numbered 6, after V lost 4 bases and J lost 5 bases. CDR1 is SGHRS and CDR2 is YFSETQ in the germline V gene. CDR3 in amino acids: CASSMGQGRTEAFF. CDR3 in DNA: TGCGCCAGCAGCATGGGACAGGGAAGGACTGAAGCTTTCTTT. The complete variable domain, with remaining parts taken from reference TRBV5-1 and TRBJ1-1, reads KAGVTQTPRYLIKTRGQQVTLSCSPISGHRSVSWYQQTPGQGLQFLFEYFSETQRNKGNFPGRFSGRQFSNSRSEMNVSTLELGDSALYLCASSMGQGRTEAFFGQGTRLTVV.

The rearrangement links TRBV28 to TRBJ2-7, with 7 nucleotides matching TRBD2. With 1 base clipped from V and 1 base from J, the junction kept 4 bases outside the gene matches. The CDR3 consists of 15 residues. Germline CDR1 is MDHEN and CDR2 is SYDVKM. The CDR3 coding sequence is TGTGCCAGCAGTTTATCAGGGAGGGTTTCCTACGAGCAGTACTTC. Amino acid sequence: CASSLSGRVSYEQYF.

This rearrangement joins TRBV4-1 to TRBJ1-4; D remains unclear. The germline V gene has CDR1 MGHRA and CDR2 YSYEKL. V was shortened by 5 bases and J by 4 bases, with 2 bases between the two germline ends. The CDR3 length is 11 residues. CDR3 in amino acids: CASSYNEKLFF. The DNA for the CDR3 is TGCGCCAGCAGCTATAATGAAAAACTGTTTTTT.

CDR3 DNA: TGTGCCAGCAGACAAGCCGGGAAGAGGGACGAGCAGTACTTC. It translates to CASRQAGKRDEQYF. V usage is TRBV28 and J usage is TRBJ2-7, with D possibly matching TRBD2 (5 bases). This CDR3 is 14 amino acids long. From germline, CDR1 is MDHEN and CDR2 SYDVKM. The ends were cut back, 6 bases at V and 5 bases at J, with 17 bases in the middle.

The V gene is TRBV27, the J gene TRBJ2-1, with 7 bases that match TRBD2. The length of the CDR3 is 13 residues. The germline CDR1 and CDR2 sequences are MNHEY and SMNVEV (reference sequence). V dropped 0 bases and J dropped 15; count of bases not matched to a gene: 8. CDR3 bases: TGTGCCAGCAGTTTATCGGGAGGGAGGGCCACGTTCTTC. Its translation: CASSLSGGRATFF.

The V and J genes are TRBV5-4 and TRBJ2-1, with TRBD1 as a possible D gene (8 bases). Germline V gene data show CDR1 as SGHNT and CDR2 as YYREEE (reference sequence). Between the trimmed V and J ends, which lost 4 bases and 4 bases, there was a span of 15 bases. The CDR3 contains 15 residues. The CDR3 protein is CASSPGGQGYNEQFF. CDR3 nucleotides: TGTGCCAGCAGCCCGGGAGGACAGGGATACAATGAGCAGTTCTTC.

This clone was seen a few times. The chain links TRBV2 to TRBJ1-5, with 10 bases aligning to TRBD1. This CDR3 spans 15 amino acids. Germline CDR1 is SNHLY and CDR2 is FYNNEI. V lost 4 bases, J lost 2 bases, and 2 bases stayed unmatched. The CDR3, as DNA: TGTGCCAGCAGTGGGGACAGGGGAGGCAATCAGCCCCAGCATTTT. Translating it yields CASSGDRGGNQPQHF.

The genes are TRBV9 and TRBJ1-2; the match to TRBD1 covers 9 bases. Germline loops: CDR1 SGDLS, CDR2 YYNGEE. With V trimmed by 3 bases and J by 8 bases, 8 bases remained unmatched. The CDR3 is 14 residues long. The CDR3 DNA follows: TGTGCCAGCAGCGATCCTGGACAGGGGCTCGGCTACACCTTC. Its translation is CASSDPGQGLGYTF.

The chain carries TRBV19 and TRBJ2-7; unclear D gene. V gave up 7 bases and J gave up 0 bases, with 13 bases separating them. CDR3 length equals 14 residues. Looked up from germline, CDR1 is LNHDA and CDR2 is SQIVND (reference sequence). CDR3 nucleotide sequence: TGTGCCAGTACCCATACAAGGAGCTCCTACGAGCAGTACTTC. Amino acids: CASTHTRSSYEQYF. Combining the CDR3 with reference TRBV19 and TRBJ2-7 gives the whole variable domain DGGITQSPKYLFRKEGQNVTLSCEQNLNHDAMYWYRQDPGQGLRLIYYSQIVNDFQKGDIAEGYSVSREKKESFPLTVTSAQKNPTAFYLCASTHTRSSYEQYFGPGTRLTVT.

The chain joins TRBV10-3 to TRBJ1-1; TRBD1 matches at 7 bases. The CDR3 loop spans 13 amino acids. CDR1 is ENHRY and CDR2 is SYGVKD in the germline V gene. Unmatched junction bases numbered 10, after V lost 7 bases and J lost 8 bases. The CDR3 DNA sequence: TGTGCCATCAAGGGACAGAACTTCGGGGAAGCTTTCTTT. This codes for CAIKGQNFGEAFF.

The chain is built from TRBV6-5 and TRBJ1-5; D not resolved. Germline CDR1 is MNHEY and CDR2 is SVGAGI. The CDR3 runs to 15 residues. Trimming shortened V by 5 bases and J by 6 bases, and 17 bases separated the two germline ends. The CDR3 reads CASSPLREPFQPQHF. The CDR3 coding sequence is TGTGCCAGCAGTCCGCTCCGGGAGCCGTTTCAGCCCCAGCATTTT.

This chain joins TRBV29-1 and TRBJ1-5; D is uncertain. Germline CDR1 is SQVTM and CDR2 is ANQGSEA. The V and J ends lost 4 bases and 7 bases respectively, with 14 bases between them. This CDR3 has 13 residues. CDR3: CSVGGGFGQPQHF. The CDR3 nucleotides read TGCAGCGTTGGCGGAGGTTTTGGGCAGCCCCAGCATTTT.